This T cell receptor (beta chain) is drawn from a study of blood T cell repertoires in COVID-19. Whole-study context: The United States, Italy and Spain were the sources of the acute and convalescent COVID-19 samples. The analysed material was cDNA or gDNA that came from T cells, B-cell-depleted T cells, or PBMCs.

The CDR3 runs 14 residues. CDR1 and CDR2 (germline): ENHRY, SYGVKD. This clone has only a few counts. The junction departs from germline at one end; a sequencing error may be responsible. In the authors' workflow: Amplification from reference gene primers served as the basis for estimated nucleated cell counts. TCRdb's table, derived via immunoSEQ multiplex PCR, lists solely in-frame clones and lacks some. Clonal size and the V and J genes are those of that table, whereas D and trimming came from the DNA. The sample contains roughly 18,000 clones, roughly 80% of which appear only once. This chain uses TRBV10-3 with TRBJ1-6; 7 bases are a match to TRBD1. The TCR sequence derives from a man at least 80 years old with acute or convalescent COVID-19. The sequenced material came from peripheral blood. For the CDR3, the DNA is TGTGCCATCAGCTCTGGACAGGATAATTCATCCCTCCACTTT. Its translation is CAISSGQDNSSLHF.